This T cell receptor beta chain is from a study of Ad26.COV2.S vaccination and SARS-CoV-2 variants. Regarding the study as a whole: After vaccination, reports described spike-specific CD8+ and CD4+ T cell responses as showing substantial breadth. The study found higher spike-specific TCR breadth in vaccine than placebo recipients.

V was clipped by 4 bases and J by 0 bases; unmatched bases: 13. Germline lookup yields CDR1 MNHEY and CDR2 SMNVEV (reference sequence). This CDR3 contains 19 residues. Clones were sequenced by immunoSEQ multiplex PCR, and TCRdb holds only the in-frame ones, with some missing. This sample yields 100,000 or so clones, of which about 78% are seen a single time; roughly 17% belongs to the top ten. As to this clone: Its specificity is unknown.

This sequence joins TRBV27 and TRBJ1-3, with 9 bases identical to TRBD1. The clonotype was recovered from a human donor who had recovered from COVID-19. The sample consisted of peripheral blood, taken after recovery from COVID-19. CDR3 in amino acids: CASSSTSGTGGYSGNTIYF. In nucleotides, the CDR3 is TGTGCCAGCAGTTCAACATCCGGCACAGGGGGCTACTCTGGAAACACCATATATTTT.